Following are 3 T cell receptor beta chains from one sample sequenced in a study of patients and donors after allogeneic stem cell transplantation. MiXCR was run by TCRdb on the RT-PCR reads, yielding one entry per CDR3 protein. Of roughly 200,000 distinct CDR3 sequences in the sample, around two fifths are singletons; the top ten hold about 33%. The sequencing sample was made of blood, either unsorted or a sorted T cell fraction (not recorded which). The receptors come from a human donor who was either an allogeneic HSCT recipient or a stem cell or donor lymphocyte infusion donor (not recorded which). It is not recorded whose cells these are; they may come from a transplant donor.

The rearrangement uses TRBV7-2 and TRBJ1-3; the D gene is possibly TRBD1 (5 bases). CDR1 is SGHTA, CDR2 FQGNSA, per germline. The CDR3 covers 15 residues. Trimming removed 5 bases from V and 4 bases from J, with 15 bases in between. CDR3 protein: CASSRWIAGGNTIYF. CDR3 nucleotides: TGTGCCAGCAGCCGTTGGATAGCAGGGGGAAACACCATATATTTT.

J is TRBJ1-1 and V is TRBV7-2; D unclear. The CDR3 extends over 12 amino acids. The V end lost 1 base, the J end lost 11 bases, and 11 bases lay between the germline ends. Germline assignment: CDR1 SGHTA and CDR2 FQGNSA. For the CDR3, the DNA is TGTGCCAGCAGCTTAGACGGGGATTGCGCTTTCTTT. Amino acids: CASSLDGDCAFF.

This sequence joins TRBV9 and TRBJ2-7; weak D call: TRBD1 (5 bases). V was shortened by 3 bases and J by 2 bases, with 12 bases between the two germline ends. The CDR3 spans 14 residues. Germline V gives CDR1 SGDLS, CDR2 YYNGEE. The CDR3 region has the DNA TGTGCCAGCAGCGCAGGGTATGTCGCCTACGAGCAGTACTTC. It encodes CASSAGYVAYEQYF. The full variable domain, in which reference TRBV9 and TRBJ2-7 provide the parts outside the CDR3, is DSGVTQTPKHLITATGQRVTLRCSPRSGDLSVYWYQQSLDQGLQFLIQYYNGEERAKGNILERFSAQQFPDLHSELNLSSLELGDSALYFCASSAGYVAYEQYFGPGTRLTVT.